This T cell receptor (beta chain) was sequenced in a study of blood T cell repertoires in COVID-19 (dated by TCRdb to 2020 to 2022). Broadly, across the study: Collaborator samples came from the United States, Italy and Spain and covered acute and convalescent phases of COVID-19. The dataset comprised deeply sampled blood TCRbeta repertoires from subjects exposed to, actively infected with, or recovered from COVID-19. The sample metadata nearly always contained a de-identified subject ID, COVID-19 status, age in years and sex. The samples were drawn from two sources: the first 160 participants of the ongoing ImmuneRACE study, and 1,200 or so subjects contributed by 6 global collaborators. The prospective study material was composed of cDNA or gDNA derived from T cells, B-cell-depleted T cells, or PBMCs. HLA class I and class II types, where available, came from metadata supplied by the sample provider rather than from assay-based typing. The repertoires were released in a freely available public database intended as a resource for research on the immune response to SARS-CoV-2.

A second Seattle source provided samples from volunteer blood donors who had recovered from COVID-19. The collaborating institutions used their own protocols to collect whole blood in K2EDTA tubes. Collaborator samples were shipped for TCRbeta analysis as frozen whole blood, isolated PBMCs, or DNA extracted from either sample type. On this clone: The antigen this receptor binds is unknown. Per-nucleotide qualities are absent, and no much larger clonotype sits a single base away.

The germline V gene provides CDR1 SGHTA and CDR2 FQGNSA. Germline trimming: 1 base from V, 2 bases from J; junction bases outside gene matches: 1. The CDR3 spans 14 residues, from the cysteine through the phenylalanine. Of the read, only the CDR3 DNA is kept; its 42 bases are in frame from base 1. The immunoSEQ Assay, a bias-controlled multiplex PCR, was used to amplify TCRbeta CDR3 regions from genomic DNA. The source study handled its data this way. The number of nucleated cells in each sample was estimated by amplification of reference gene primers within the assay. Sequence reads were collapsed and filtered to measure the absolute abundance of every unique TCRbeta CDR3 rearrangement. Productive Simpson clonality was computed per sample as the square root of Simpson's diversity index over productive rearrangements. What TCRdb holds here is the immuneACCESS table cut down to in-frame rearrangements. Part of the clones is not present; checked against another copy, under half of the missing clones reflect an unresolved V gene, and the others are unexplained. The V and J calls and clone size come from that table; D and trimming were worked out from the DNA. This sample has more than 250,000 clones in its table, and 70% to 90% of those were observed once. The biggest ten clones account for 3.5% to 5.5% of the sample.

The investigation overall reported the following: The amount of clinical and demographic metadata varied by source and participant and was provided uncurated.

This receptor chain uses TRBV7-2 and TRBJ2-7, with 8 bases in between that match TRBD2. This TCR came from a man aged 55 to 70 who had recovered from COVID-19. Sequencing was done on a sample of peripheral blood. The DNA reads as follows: TGTGCCAGCAGCTTAGTCGGGAGGGCCTACGAGCAGTACTTC. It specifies CASSLVGRAYEQYF.